This TCR beta chain was obtained from a study of Ad26.COV2.S vaccination and SARS-CoV-2 variants. Noted treatment: around 19 received Ad26.COV2.S at low or high dose, single or two shots; about 5 received placebo; per-sample allocation not given. Collection of the samples took place on day 63 after the first injection of vaccine or placebo. CDR1 is LGHNA, CDR2 YSLEER, per germline. Trimming removed 1 base from V and 0 bases from J, with 11 bases in between. The CDR3 is 16 residues long. The repertoire was sequenced with immunoSEQ multiplex PCR; TCRdb's copy has only in-frame clones and lacks some. The sample contains roughly 500,000 clones, roughly nine tenths of which appear only once.

This sequence was found in a person between 18 and 59 years old who received the Ad26.COV2.S COVID-19 vaccine or a placebo. This sample comprised peripheral blood, obtained in a trial of Ad26.COV2.S vaccine versus placebo. The rearrangement joins TRBV4-3 to TRBJ2-3; maybe TRBD2 (6 bases). The CDR3 region has the DNA TGCGCCAGCAGCCAAGCGGGAGCTCTCAGCACAGATACGCAGTATTTT. This gives the protein CASSQAGALSTDTQYF.